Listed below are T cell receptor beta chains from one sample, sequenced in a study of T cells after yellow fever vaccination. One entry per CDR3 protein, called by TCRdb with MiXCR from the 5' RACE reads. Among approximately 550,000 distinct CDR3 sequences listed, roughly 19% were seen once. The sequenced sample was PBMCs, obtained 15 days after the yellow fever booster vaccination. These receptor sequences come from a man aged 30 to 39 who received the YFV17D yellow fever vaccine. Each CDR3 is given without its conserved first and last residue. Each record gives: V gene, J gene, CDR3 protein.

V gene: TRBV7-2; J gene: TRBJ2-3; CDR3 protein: ASSFLSGSDTQY
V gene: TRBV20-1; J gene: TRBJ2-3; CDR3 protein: SAPSGRAGDTQY
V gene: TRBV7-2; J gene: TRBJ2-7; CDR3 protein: ASSLYRGGSYEQY
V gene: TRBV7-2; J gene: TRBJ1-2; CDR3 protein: ASSLGPSGGYT
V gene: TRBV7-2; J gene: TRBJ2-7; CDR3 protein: ASSLNPGTGY
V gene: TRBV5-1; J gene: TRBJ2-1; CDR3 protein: ASSLGLAGDNEQF
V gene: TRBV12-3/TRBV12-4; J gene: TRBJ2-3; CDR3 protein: ASSLRSAGTDTQY
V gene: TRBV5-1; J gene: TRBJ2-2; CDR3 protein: ASSIVPGELF
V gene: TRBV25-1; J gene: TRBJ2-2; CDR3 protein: ASSDKLNTGELF
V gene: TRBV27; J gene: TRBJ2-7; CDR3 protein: ARGGTPSYEQY
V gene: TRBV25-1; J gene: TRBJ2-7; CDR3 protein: ASQGTSGRRYEQY
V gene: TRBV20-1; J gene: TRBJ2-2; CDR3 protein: SARWGHRNTGELF
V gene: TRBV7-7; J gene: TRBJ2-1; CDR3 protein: ASSLTSGRFAEQF
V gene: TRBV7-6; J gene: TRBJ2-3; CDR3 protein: ASSFRLAGDTQY
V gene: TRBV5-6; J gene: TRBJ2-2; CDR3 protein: ASSYAFNTGELF
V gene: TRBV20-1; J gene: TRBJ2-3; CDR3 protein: SATLAEAPTDTQY
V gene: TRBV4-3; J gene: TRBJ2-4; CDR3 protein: ASSQEASGRNIQY
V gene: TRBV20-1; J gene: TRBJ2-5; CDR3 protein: SAFGAQETQY
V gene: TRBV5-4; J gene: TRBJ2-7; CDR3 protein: ASSLGSGRDYEQY
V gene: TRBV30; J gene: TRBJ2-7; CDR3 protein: ARQTASYEQY
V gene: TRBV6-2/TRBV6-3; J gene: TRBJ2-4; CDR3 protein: ASSYSEGRGINIQY
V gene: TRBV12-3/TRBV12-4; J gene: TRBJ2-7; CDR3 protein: ASSKSSASGYYEQY
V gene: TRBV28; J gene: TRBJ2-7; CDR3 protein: ASSRQGIIAYEQY
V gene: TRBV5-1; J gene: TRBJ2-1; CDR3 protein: ASSIAGGYNEQF
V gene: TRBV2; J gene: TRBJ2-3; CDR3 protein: ASSVGLSTDTQY
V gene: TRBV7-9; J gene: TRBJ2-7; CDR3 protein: ASSSGTGEVLEQY
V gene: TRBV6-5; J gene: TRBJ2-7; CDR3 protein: ASSWTGEAYEQY
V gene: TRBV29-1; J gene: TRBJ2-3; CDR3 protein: SEKGVSDTQY
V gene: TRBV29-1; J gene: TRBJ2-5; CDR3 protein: SVDEGAWETQY
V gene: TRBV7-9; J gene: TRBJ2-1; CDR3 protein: ASSPGLAMNEQF
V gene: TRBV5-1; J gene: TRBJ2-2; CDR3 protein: ASSAGQGTFIGELF
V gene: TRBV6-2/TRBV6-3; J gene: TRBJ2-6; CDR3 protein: ASSKTSGRISGANVLT
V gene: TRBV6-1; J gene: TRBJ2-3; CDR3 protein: ASTQRAGSTDTQY
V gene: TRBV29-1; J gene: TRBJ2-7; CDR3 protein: SVEEQGAYEQY
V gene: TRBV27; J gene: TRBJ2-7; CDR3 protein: ASVSRDRKTYEQY
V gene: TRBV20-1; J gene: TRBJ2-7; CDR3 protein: SGVETSRYEQY
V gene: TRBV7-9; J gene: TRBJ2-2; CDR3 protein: ASSLWGRGTGELF
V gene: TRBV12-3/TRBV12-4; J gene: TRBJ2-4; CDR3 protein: ASSLGVWGGKNIQY
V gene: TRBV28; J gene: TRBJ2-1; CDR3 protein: ASLRPEGNEQF
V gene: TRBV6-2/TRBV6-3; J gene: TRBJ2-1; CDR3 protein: ASSLALAGLTNEQF
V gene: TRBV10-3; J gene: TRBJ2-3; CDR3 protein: AISELAGTSTDTQY
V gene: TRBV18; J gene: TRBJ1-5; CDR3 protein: ATSKGGYQPQH
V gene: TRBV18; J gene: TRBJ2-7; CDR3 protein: ASSPLPSDYEQY
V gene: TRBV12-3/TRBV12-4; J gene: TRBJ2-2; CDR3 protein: ASISHTGKNTGELF
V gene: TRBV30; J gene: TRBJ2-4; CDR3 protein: AWSQTLNRVGIQY
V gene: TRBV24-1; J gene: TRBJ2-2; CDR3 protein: ATRGTVTGELF
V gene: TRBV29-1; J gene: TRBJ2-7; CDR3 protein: SVRGGSLEQY
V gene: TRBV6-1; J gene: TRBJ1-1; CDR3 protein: ASSSLAEKTEAF
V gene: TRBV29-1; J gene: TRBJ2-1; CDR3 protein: SVEGLAGGRYNEQF